The clone carrying this T cell receptor (beta chain) was seen just once. The antigen is not known. This record comes from a study of cytomegalovirus exposure and HLA in healthy donors. Turning to the study itself: Unique TCR beta sequences numbering about 100 million came from about 179 million T cells in an earlier analysis. Findings of the study overall: Common viral pathogens seemed, in a later analysis, to connect with several of the most significant clusters. Most TCR sequences were seen very rarely across donors, but some public TCRs occurred in many. Researchers reported from a later analysis that most CMV-associated TCR beta chains appeared HLA-restricted.

It was with 60 Vbeta and 13 Jbeta primers that the PCR ran. Generated by immunoSEQ multiplex PCR, the TCRdb table keeps only in-frame clones and is missing some. The data show about 150,000 clones, over 60% seen once. This receptor was identified in a man in his forties in good health and CMV-seronegative. What was sequenced was PBMCs.

CDR3 sequence reads: CAISEREAGSTDTQYF. The CDR3 DNA is TGTGCCATCAGTGAGCGAGAAGCAGGGAGCACAGATACGCAGTATTTT. V gene TRBV10-3 combines with J gene TRBJ2-3; tentative D call: TRBD1 (5 bases). The V gene lost 2 bases and the J gene lost 0 bases, with 12 bases spanning the gap. Per the germline V gene, CDR1 is ENHRY and CDR2 is SYGVKD. The length of the CDR3 is 16 residues.